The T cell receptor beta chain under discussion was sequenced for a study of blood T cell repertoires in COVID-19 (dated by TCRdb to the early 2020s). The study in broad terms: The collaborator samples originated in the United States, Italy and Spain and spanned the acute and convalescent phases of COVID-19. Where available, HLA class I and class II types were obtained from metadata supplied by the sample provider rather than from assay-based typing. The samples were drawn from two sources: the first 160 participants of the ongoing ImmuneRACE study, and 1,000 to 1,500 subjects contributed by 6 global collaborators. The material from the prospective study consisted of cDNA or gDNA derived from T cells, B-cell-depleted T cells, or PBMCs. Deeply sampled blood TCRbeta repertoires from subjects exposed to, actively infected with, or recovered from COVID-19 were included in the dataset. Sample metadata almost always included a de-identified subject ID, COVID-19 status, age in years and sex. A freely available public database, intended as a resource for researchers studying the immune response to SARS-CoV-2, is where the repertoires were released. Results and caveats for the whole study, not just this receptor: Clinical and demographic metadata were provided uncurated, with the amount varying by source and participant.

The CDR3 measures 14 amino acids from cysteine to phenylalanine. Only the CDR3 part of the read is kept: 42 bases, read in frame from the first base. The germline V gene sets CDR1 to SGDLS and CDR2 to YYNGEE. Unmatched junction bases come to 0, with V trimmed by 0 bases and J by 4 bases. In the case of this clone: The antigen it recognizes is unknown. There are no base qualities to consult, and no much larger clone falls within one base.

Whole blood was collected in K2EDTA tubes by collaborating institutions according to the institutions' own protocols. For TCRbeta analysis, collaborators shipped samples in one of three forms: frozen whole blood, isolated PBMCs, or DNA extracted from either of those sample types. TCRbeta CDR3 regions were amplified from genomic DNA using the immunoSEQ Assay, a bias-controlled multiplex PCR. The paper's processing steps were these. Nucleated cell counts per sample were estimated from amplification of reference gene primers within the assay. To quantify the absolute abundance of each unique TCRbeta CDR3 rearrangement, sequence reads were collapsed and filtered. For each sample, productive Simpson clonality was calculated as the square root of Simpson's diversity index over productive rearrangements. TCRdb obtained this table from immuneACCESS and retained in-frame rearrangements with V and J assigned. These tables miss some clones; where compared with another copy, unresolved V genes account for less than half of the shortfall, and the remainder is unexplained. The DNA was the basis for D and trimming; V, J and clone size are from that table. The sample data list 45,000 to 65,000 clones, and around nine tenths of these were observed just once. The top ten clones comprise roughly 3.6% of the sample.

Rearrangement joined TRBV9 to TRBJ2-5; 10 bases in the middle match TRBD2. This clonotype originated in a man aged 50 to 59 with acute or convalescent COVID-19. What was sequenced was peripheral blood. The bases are TGTGCCAGCAGCGTAGGGACTAGCGGAGAGACCCAGTACTTC. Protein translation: CASSVGTSGETQYF.